The 4 T cell receptor beta chains reported below all come from one sample, sequenced in a study of T cells in women clearing cervical HPV infection. Sequencing was performed with immunoSEQ multiplex PCR; in TCRdb, only in-frame clones are kept and a portion is missing. Its table records 25,000 to 35,000 clones. Sequenced material: blood buffy coat. All receptors derive from a woman aged 18 to 75 with a cervical HPV16 infection that either progressed to CIN3+ or cleared (not recorded which).

Note on this clone: The sequence runs out 3 residues before the end of the CDR3; the remainder is reconstructed from the germline J gene. The J gene is TRBJ1-1, the V gene TRBV2; D is possibly TRBD1 (6 bases). The ends were cut back, 8 bases at V and 0 bases at J, with 16 bases in the middle. Germline CDR1 reads SNHLY; CDR2 reads FYNNEI. The CDR3 contains 15 residues. The covered CDR3 bases are TGTGCCAGCGAGGGGGTAGGGCACTTGAACACTGAA. It is translated as CASEGVGHLNTE. The full CDR3 is CASEGVGHLNTEAFF.

With respect to this clone: The read comes to an end 3 residues before the CDR3 does, leaving the germline J gene to fill in the end. The chain joins TRBV20-1 to TRBJ2-3, with D maybe TRBD2 (5 bases). This CDR3 is 13 amino acids long. The ends were cut back, 6 bases at V and 4 bases at J, with 14 bases in the middle. CDR1 is DFQATT and CDR2 is SNEGSKA in the germline V gene (reference sequence). CDR3 region: CSATPNGADTQYF. The sequenced CDR3 bases are TGCAGTGCAACTCCGAACGGGGCAGATACG.

Comment on this clone: The read halts 3 residues ahead of the CDR3 end, with the missing end drawn from the germline J gene. The J gene is TRBJ2-6, the V gene TRBV24-1; TRBD1 agrees at 7 bases. Per germline, CDR1 KGHDR and CDR2 SFDVKD. The CDR3 consists of 16 residues. V was pared by 4 bases and J by 2 bases, with 4 bases of the junction left unmatched. The CDR3 bases that were read are TGTGCCACCAGTGACCCGACAGGGACTGGGGCCAACGTC. Its translation is CATSDPTGTGANV. The complete CDR3 protein is CATSDPTGTGANVLTF.

Concerning this clone itself: The read ends 3 residues early relative to the CDR3; the germline J gene fills the gap. V gene TRBV5-1 combines with J gene TRBJ2-1, with TRBD2 matching 11 bases. J was trimmed by 4 bases and V by 1 base; bases with no gene match: 16. Looked up from germline, CDR1 is SGHRS and CDR2 is YFSETQ. This CDR3 is built from 20 residues. The sequenced part of the CDR3 DNA is TGCGCCAGCAGCTTGTTTGGTAGCGGGAGGGCCGCAGCGGGATACAATGAG. It codes for CASSLFGSGRAAAGYNE. The entire CDR3 reads CASSLFGSGRAAAGYNEQFF.